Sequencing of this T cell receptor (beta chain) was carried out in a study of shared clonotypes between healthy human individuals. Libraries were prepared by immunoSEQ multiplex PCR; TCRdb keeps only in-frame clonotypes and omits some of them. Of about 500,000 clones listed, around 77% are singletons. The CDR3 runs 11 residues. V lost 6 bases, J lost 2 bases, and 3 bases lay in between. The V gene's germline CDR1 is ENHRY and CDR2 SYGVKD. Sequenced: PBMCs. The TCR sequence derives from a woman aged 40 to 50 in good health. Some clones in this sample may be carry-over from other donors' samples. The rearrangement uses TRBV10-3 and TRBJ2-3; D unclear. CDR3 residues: CAIRDTDTQYF. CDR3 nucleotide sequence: TGTGCCATCAGGGACACAGATACGCAGTATTTT.